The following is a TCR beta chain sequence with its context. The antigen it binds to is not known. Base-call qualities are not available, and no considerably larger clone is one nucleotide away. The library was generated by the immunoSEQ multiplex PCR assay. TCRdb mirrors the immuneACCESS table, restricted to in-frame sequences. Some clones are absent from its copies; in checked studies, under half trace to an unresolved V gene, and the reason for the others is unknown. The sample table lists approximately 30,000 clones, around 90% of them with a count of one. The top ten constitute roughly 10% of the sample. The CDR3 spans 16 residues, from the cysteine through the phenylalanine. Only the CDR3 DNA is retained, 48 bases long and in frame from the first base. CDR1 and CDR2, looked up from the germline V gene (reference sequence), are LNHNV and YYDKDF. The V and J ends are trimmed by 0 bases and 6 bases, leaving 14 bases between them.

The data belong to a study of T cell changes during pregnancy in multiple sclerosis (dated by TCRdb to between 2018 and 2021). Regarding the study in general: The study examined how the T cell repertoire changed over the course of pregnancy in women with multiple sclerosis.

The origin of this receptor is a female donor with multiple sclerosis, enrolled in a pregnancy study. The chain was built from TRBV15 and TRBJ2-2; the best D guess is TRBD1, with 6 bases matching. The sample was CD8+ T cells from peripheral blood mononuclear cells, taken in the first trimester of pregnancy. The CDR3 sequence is CATSRESGQNAGELFF. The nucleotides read TGTGCCACCAGCAGAGAGTCAGGACAGAATGCCGGGGAGCTGTTTTTT.